This TCR beta chain was recorded in a study of T-cell memory formation after mild COVID-19. Study-level points and caveats: Contracting clones, day 15 to 85, had balanced CD4/CD8, and later expanders favored CD4+. Pre-infection memory contained some responding clones, which suggested that cross-reactive memory had joined. Contracting CD8+ clones were enriched in EMRA, CD4+ mainly in CM and EM.

TCRdb recomputed calls from the 5' RACE reads with MiXCR, one row per CDR3 protein. This sample has hundreds of thousands of distinct CDR3 sequences; about 20% occur once, and the top ten carry around 7.7%. The germline CDR1 and CDR2 sequences are DFQATT and SNEGSKA (reference sequence). V shed 3 bases and J shed 3 bases, with 27 bases lying between them. There are 18 residues in the CDR3. This clonotype showed up just a few times. Its antigen remains unidentified. The sequence was obtained from an adult woman who had mild COVID-19 (a few samples of this study predate the infection). Cell type and time point are not known. This chain joins TRBV20-1 and TRBJ2-7, with a tentative D call TRBD1 (6 bases). The sequenced sample was PBMCs or a T cell subset sorted from them (not recorded which). CDR3 DNA sequence: TGCAGTGCTAGGCCCCCGTCCCACCTTAACAGGGAGATCTACGAGCAGTACTTC. It translates to CSARPPSHLNREIYEQYF.